Listed below are T cell receptor beta chains from one sample, sequenced in a study of T-cell reconstitution after alpha-beta-depleted transplantation in children. MiXCR, applied by TCRdb to the PCR reads, yields one record per CDR3 protein. Counted here are over 200,000 distinct CDR3 sequences, 7% to 9% occurring once; the ten biggest clones make up 35%. The sample in question was PBMCs, mostly from graft donor cells, obtained 360 days after TCRalphabeta/CD19-depleted stem cell transplant. The receptors were gathered from a male patient aged 2 to 10 who had a stem cell transplant for acute myeloid leukemia, so the T cells may come from the graft donor. CDR3s include the opening cysteine and the closing phenylalanine or tryptophan. The D gene is left open where the match is weak. Size is stated for part of the rows, as once, few or many counts, or as a class when the clone is expanded.

V gene: TRBV12-3/TRBV12-4; clone size: many; J gene: TRBJ1-4; D gene: TRBD1; CDR3 protein: CASSPGQGAKLQLFF; CDR3 DNA: TGTGCCAGCAGTCCTGGACAGGGGGCGAAGCTTCAACTGTTTTTT
V gene: TRBV29-1; clone size: many; J gene: TRBJ2-1; D gene: TRBD2; CDR3 protein: CSVEDPASGAYNEQFF; CDR3 DNA: TGCAGCGTTGAAGATCCCGCTAGCGGAGCCTACAATGAGCAGTTCTTC
V gene: TRBV10-3; clone size: -; J gene: TRBJ1-4; D gene: -; CDR3 protein: CAIRGSDEKLFF; CDR3 DNA: TGTGCCATCAGGGGGTCGGATGAAAAACTGTTTTTT
V gene: TRBV20-1; clone size: many; J gene: TRBJ2-1; D gene: TRBD2; CDR3 protein: CSANIDSGSSYNEQFF; CDR3 DNA: TGCAGTGCTAATATAGATAGCGGGAGCTCCTACAATGAGCAGTTCTTC
V gene: TRBV10-3; clone size: few; J gene: TRBJ1-1; D gene: -; CDR3 protein: CAISEDRHRGPEAFF; CDR3 DNA: TGTGCCATCAGTGAGGACAGGCATCGGGGTCCCGAAGCTTTCTTT
V gene: TRBV28; clone size: many; J gene: TRBJ1-1; D gene: -; CDR3 protein: CASTAARTVWTEAFF; CDR3 DNA: TGTGCCAGCACCGCGGCGCGGACAGTATGGACTGAAGCTTTCTTT
V gene: TRBV10-2; clone size: many; J gene: TRBJ2-1; D gene: -; CDR3 protein: CASSETSRVGQFF; CDR3 DNA: TGCGCCAGCAGTGAGACATCGCGGGTCGGGCAGTTCTTC
V gene: TRBV6-1; clone size: few; J gene: TRBJ2-3; D gene: TRBD2; CDR3 protein: CASSIGLAGDYTDTQYF; CDR3 DNA: TGTGCCAGCAGTATTGGGCTAGCGGGGGACTACACAGATACGCAGTATTTT
V gene: TRBV14; clone size: few; J gene: TRBJ2-2; D gene: -; CDR3 protein: CASSHERLWATGELFF; CDR3 DNA: TGTGCCAGCAGCCATGAAAGGCTTTGGGCCACCGGGGAGCTGTTTTTT
V gene: TRBV5-1; clone size: -; J gene: TRBJ2-5; D gene: TRBD2; CDR3 protein: CASSLIGRAGETQYF; CDR3 DNA: TGCGCCAGCAGCTTGATCGGGAGGGCCGGAGAGACCCAGTACTTC
V gene: TRBV5-1; clone size: -; J gene: TRBJ2-6; D gene: TRBD1; CDR3 protein: CASSLSTGTGAGANVLTF; CDR3 DNA: TGCGCCAGCAGCCTTAGTACCGGGACAGGGGCGGGGGCCAACGTCCTGACTTTC
V gene: TRBV12-3/TRBV12-4; clone size: many; J gene: TRBJ2-2; D gene: -; CDR3 protein: CASKNRDTGELFF; CDR3 DNA: TGTGCCAGCAAGAACAGGGACACCGGGGAGCTGTTTTTT
V gene: TRBV7-9; clone size: -; J gene: TRBJ2-7; D gene: TRBD1; CDR3 protein: CASSFPGDRVYEQYF; CDR3 DNA: TGTGCCAGCAGCTTCCCAGGGGACAGGGTCTACGAGCAGTACTTC
V gene: TRBV19; clone size: -; J gene: TRBJ2-3; D gene: TRBD2; CDR3 protein: CASTSSRRLAGTDTQYF; CDR3 DNA: TGTGCCAGTACCTCAAGCCGACGACTAGCGGGCACAGATACGCAGTATTTT
V gene: TRBV11-3; clone size: many; J gene: TRBJ2-3; D gene: TRBD2; CDR3 protein: CASSPGRLDTQYF; CDR3 DNA: TGTGCCAGCAGCCCCGGGAGGTTAGATACGCAGTATTTT
V gene: TRBV11-2; clone size: once; J gene: TRBJ2-2; D gene: TRBD2; CDR3 protein: CASSSGLVGTGELFF; CDR3 DNA: TGTGCCAGCAGCTCCGGACTAGTTGGCACCGGGGAGCTGTTTTTT
V gene: TRBV20-1; clone size: many; J gene: TRBJ1-2; D gene: TRBD1; CDR3 protein: CSARDRGRGYTF; CDR3 DNA: TGCAGTGCCAGGGACAGGGGGCGAGGCTACACCTTC
V gene: TRBV7-9; clone size: few; J gene: TRBJ2-1; D gene: -; CDR3 protein: CASSLRGAFSYNEQFF; CDR3 DNA: TGTGCCAGCAGCTTACGAGGGGCCTTCTCCTACAATGAGCAGTTCTTC
V gene: TRBV5-6; clone size: -; J gene: TRBJ1-2; D gene: -; CDR3 protein: CASSLGSTYGYTF; CDR3 DNA: TGTGCCAGCAGCTTGGGCTCGACCTATGGCTACACCTTC
V gene: TRBV12-3/TRBV12-4; clone size: few; J gene: TRBJ2-5; D gene: -; CDR3 protein: CASSYGGGGETQYF; CDR3 DNA: TGTGCCAGCAGCTATGGAGGGGGCGGAGAGACCCAGTACTTC
V gene: TRBV7-9; clone size: -; J gene: TRBJ1-6; D gene: -; CDR3 protein: CASSRRGAYNSPLHF; CDR3 DNA: TGTGCCAGCAGCAGAAGGGGGGCCTATAATTCACCCCTCCACTTT
V gene: TRBV6-5; clone size: many; J gene: TRBJ2-5; D gene: -; CDR3 protein: CASSYSKGETQYF; CDR3 DNA: TGTGCCAGCAGTTACTCGAAAGGAGAGACCCAGTACTTC
V gene: TRBV20-1; clone size: many; J gene: TRBJ2-2; D gene: -; CDR3 protein: CSAPGHQNTGELFF; CDR3 DNA: TGCAGTGCCCCGGGACATCAGAACACCGGGGAGCTGTTTTTT
V gene: TRBV5-1; clone size: many; J gene: TRBJ2-5; D gene: -; CDR3 protein: CASSLQRTAPHQETQYF; CDR3 DNA: TGCGCCAGCAGTTTGCAACGGACAGCCCCTCACCAAGAGACCCAGTACTTC